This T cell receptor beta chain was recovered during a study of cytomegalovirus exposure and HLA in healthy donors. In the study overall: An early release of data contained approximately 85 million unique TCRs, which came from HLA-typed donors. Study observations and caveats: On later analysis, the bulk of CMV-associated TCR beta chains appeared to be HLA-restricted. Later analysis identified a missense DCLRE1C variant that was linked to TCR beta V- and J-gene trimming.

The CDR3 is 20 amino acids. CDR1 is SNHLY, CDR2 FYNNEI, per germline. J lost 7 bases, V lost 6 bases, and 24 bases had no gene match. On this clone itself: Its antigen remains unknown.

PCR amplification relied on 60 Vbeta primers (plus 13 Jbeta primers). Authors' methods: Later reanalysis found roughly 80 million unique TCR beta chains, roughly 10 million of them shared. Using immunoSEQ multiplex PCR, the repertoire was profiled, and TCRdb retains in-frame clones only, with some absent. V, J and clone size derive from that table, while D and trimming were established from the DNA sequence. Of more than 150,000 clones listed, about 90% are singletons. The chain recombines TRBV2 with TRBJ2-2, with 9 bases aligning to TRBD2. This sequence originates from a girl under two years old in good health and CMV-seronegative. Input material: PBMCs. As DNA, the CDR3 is TGTGCCAGCAGGTTCCAGCGGGGGGCTCAGATCGCCGGAGGGGACGGGGAGCTGTTTTTT. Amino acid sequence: CASRFQRGAQIAGGDGELFF.